This record looks at one T cell receptor (beta chain) sequence and its context. This sample was taken from a study of blood T cell repertoires in COVID-19. Study details: PBMCs, B-cell-depleted T cells, or T cells provided the cDNA or gDNA that made up the material.

In the original processing: For nucleated cells, counts were estimated from reference gene primer amplification. Generated by immunoSEQ multiplex PCR, the TCRdb table keeps only in-frame clones and is missing some. For V, J and clone size, that table is used; D and trimming come from the DNA. The sample carries more than 150,000 clones, about four fifths recorded once. CDR1 KGHDR and CDR2 SFDVKD come from the germline V gene. V was clipped by 4 bases and J by 6 bases; unmatched bases: 9. The CDR3 has 16 amino acids. The Seattle patients joined while their infection was active and were tracked longitudinally afterward.

The chain couples TRBV24-1 to TRBJ2-1; TRBD1 agrees at 9 bases. The clonotype was recovered from an elderly woman with COVID-19, enrolled during active disease. What was sequenced was peripheral blood. The CDR3 protein is CATSEASGTGTNEQFF. CDR3 bases: TGTGCCACCAGTGAGGCCTCCGGGACAGGGACCAATGAGCAGTTCTTC.